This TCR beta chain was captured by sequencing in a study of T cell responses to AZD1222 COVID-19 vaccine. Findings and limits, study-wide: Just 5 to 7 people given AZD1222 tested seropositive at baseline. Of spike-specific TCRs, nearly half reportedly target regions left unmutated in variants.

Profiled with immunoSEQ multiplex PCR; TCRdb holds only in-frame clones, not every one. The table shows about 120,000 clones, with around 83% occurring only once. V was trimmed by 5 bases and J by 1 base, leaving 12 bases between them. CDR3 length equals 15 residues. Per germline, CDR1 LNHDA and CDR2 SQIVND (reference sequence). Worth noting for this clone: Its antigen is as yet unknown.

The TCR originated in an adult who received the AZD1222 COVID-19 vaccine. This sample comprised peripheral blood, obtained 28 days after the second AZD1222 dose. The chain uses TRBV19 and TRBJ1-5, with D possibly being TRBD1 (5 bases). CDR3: CASSEGTVSNQPQHF. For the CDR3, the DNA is TGTGCCAGTAGTGAGGGGACGGTAAGCAATCAGCCCCAGCATTTT.